Listed here are 5 T cell receptor beta chains from one sample, sequenced in a study of CD8+CD57+ T cells in acquired aplastic anemia. In patients chosen for sequencing, flow cytometry had shown CD8+CD57+ cell expansion. Template material for TCR beta VDJ and CDR3 profiling consisted of genomic DNA. TCRdb reprocessed the reads with MiXCR, giving one entry per CDR3 protein. Here the sample spans approximately 220,000 distinct CDR3 sequences, over 40% being singletons. Sequencing was done on a sample of sorted CD4+, CD8+, or CD8+CD57+ T cells (not recorded which) from PBMCs. These receptors were obtained from a human donor with aplastic anemia.

This clonotype has at least ten counts. V is TRBV5-8 and J is TRBJ2-7; D uncertain. The CDR3 contains 16 residues. Germline CDR1 reads SGHTS; CDR2 reads YDEGEE. V gave up 3 bases and J gave up 6 bases, with 22 bases separating them. The CDR3 loop reads CASSSAVSTWPGEQYF. CDR3 sequence (DNA): TGTGCCAGCAGCTCTGCTGTCTCGACGTGGCCCGGCGAGCAGTACTTC.

The chain employs TRBV9 and TRBJ2-1; 9 bases line up with TRBD1. Per the germline V gene, CDR1 is SGDLS and CDR2 is YYNGEE. The CDR3 spans 15 residues. The junction had 7 bases not matched to a gene; V was cut back by 2 bases and J by 7 bases. Here the CDR3 reads CASSVGSGTGNEQFF. The CDR3 nucleotides read TGTGCCAGCAGCGTGGGGAGCGGGACAGGGAATGAGCAGTTCTTC. Full variable domain (missing parts from reference TRBV9 and TRBJ2-1): DSGVTQTPKHLITATGQRVTLRCSPRSGDLSVYWYQQSLDQGLQFLIQYYNGEERAKGNILERFSAQQFPDLHSELNLSSLELGDSALYFCASSVGSGTGNEQFFGPGTRLTVL.

DNA of the CDR3: TGTGCCAGCATTAACCGACAGCCTAATGAAAAACTGTTTTTT. This sequence encodes CASINRQPNEKLFF. V and J are TRBV2 and TRBJ1-4, with a tentative D call TRBD1 (5 bases). With 7 bases removed from V and 3 bases from J, the gap between germline ends came to 12 bases. Germline CDR1 SNHLY, CDR2 FYNNEI. There are 14 residues in the CDR3.

This clonotype was counted at least ten times. J is TRBJ1-4 and V is TRBV12-3 or TRBV12-4; tentative D call: TRBD1 (6 bases). The V gene lost 5 bases and the J gene lost 8 bases, with 15 bases spanning the gap. The CDR3 consists of 14 residues. The CDR3 loop is CASSPQGSGEKLFF. As DNA, the CDR3 is TGTGCCAGCAGTCCTCAGGGGAGTGGAGAAAAACTGTTTTTT.

The J gene is TRBJ2-1, the V gene TRBV5-8; D is perhaps TRBD2 (5 bases). Germline V gene data show CDR1 as SGHTS and CDR2 as YDEGEE. V lost 10 bases to trimming and J lost 0 bases, with 26 bases between them. There are 18 residues in the CDR3. CDR3 sequence: CAAHPGAIATSSYNEQFF. CDR3 coding DNA: TGTGCCGCTCACCCCGGCGCCATTGCTACTAGCTCCTACAATGAGCAGTTCTTC.